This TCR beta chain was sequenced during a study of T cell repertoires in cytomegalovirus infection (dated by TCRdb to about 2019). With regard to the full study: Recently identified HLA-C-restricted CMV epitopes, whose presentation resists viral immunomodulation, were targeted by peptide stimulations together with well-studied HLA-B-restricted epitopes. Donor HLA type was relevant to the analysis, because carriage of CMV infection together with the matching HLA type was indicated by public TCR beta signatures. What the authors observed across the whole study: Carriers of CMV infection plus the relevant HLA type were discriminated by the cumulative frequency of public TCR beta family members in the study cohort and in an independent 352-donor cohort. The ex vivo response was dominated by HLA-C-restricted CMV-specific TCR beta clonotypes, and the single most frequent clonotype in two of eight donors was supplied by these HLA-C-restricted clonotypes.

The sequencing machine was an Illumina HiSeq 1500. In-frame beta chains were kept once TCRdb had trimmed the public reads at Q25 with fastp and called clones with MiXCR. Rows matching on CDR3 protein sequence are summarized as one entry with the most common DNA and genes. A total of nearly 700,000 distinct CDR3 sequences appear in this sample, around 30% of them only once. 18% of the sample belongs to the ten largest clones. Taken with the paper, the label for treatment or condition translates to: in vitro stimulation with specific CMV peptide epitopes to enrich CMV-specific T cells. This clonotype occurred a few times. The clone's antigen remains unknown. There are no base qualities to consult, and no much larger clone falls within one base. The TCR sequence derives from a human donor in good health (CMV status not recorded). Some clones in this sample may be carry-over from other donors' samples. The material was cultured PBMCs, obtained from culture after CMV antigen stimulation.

The nucleotide sequence is given as TGCAGTGCTAGTTGGACCCGGGATGAGCAGTTCTTC. Translation gives CSASWTRDEQFF. This chain joins TRBV20-1 to TRBJ2-1, with no confident D gene call. The V and J ends are trimmed by 3 bases and 8 bases, leaving 11 bases between them. Taken from the germline V gene (reference sequence), the CDR1 and CDR2 loops are DFQATT and SNEGSKA. From the cysteine through the phenylalanine, the CDR3 covers 12 amino acids. Just CDR3 DNA is preserved here, 36 bases in frame from base 1.